This section outlines one T cell receptor beta chain sequence together with its context. This entry is derived from a study of OX40 agonist ivuxolimab in advanced cancers. This CDR3 region has 13 residues. Profiling relied on immunoSEQ multiplex PCR, and the TCRdb table lists in-frame clones only, not all of them. Of around 21,000 clones detected, under 90% appear once; the ten largest clones hold 12% to 15%. This clonotype was obtained from an adult with an advanced solid tumor such as melanoma, head and neck, liver or kidney cancer. This chain uses TRBV17 with TRBJ1-2. TRBV17 is recorded as an ORF, its role being uncertain. Sample: CD4+ or CD8+ T cells sorted from blood, taken in a trial of the OX40 agonist ivuxolimab. CDR3 sequence reads: CASSLGGDYGYTF. The CDR3, as DNA: TGTGCCAGCAGCTTAGGGGGGGACTATGGCTACACCTTC.